Sequencing of this T cell receptor (beta chain) was carried out in a study of OX40 agonist ivuxolimab in advanced cancers. Study-level background: Ivuxolimab was a fully human IgG2 agonistic monoclonal antibody targeting the costimulatory receptor OX40 (CD134). Three dose-escalation patients achieved partial responses, one with hepatocellular carcinoma and two with cutaneous melanoma. Among the roughly 52 dose-escalation patients, around 19 had hepatocellular carcinoma, around 15 melanoma, 9 renal cell carcinoma and 9 head and neck cancer. A male proportion of about 79% and a mean age of approximately 60 years, ranging from about 20 to 80, were recorded for the dose-escalation cohort. Prior anti-PD-1, anti-PD-L1 or anti-CTLA-4 therapy was permitted, and approximately 39% of dose-escalation patients had received checkpoint inhibitors. The purpose of peripheral TCRbeta sequencing was to test whether ivuxolimab changed TCR sequence diversity and led to clonal T-cell expansion. Intravenous ivuxolimab was administered to patients every 2 weeks at six dose levels: 0.01, 0.1, 0.3, 1.5, 3 and 10 mg/kg. The paper reports the monotherapy dose-escalation portion (N ≈ 52 patients) of the phase I ivuxolimab trial. Points the paper makes about the study in general: At doses of 0.1 to 3.0 mg/kg, clonal expansion of both CD4+ and CD8+ T cells in blood was seen between baseline and week 6. Which antigens the clonally expanded peripheral T cells were specific for was not determined. In the 0.1-3.0 mg/kg groups, partial responders had among the lowest normalized peripheral clonal expansion, particularly in CD8+ T cells. After ivuxolimab, expanded clones were on average more numerous among CD8+ T cells than among CD4+ T cells. Low levels of normalized T-cell clonal expansion were also seen in some patients who did not respond.

To sequence the TCRbeta CDR3 region, genomic DNA was isolated from the sorted cells. The immunoSEQ Assay was used for sequencing of TCRbeta CDR3 regions. TCRdb limited this immuneACCESS table to in-frame rearrangements with V and J called. A share of clones is missing; checked studies link under half to unresolved V genes, and the rest is unexplained. The sample table shows 20,000 to 30,000 clones, and over 70% are seen once. Around 13% of the sample comes from the top ten. This clone is assessed as hyperexpanded (1% or more). Its target antigen remains unknown. The sample holds no much larger clone one base away, and base qualities are not on file. Patients with a history of autoimmune disease or receiving systemic immunosuppression were excluded from the trial. Peripheral blood for TCR sequencing was collected from all dose cohorts at baseline, on cycle 4 day 1, and on cycle 7 day 1. The samples were drawn from a first-in-human, open-label, multicenter phase I dose-escalation trial of ivuxolimab. Adults with locally advanced or metastatic melanoma, renal cell carcinoma, hepatocellular carcinoma or head and neck squamous cell carcinoma were enrolled in the trial. Before TCR sequencing, CD4+ T cells and CD8+ T cells were sorted from peripheral blood as separate populations.

V and J lose 5 bases and 6 bases, and a span of 23 bases separates them. The germline V gene (reference sequence) sets CDR1 to SEHNR and CDR2 to FQNEAQ. The cysteine opens and the phenylalanine closes a CDR3 of 16 amino acids. The retained sequence is limited to the CDR3, 48 bases, with the frame set at the first base. The source was CD4+ or CD8+ T cells sorted from blood, collected in a trial of the OX40 agonist ivuxolimab. This TCR was sampled from an adult with an advanced solid tumor such as melanoma, head and neck, liver or kidney cancer. The V and J segments used are TRBV7-9 and TRBJ2-7; the D segment is perhaps TRBD1 or TRBD2, each sharing 5 matched bases. The encoded CDR3 is CASSDQGVGVLSEQYF. The DNA reads as follows: TGTGCCAGCAGCGACCAGGGAGTGGGAGTCTTGAGCGAGCAGTACTTC.